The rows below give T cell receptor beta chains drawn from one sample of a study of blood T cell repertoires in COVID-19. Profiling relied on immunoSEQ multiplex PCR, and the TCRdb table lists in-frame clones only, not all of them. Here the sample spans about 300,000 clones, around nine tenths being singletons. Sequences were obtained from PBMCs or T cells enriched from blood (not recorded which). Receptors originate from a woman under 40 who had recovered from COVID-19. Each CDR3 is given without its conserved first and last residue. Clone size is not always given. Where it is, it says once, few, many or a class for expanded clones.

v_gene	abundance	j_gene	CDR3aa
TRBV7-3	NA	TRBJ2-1	ASSRDRGLSYNEQF
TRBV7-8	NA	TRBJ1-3	ASSDRSGNTIY
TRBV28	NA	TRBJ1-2	ASSFGTGGAVAGYT
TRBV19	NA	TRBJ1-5	ASSIPSGGTQPQH
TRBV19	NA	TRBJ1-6	ASTHTYDSLFSPLH
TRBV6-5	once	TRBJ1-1	ASSPRGLSTEAF
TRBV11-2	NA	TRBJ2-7	ASSTRPWGSEQY
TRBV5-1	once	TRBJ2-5	ASSSTETGRGETQY
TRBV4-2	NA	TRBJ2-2	ASSQDPASGGVFGELF
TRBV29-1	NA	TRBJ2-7	SVAPGSLYEQY
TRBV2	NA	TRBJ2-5	ASSVIAGAQETQY
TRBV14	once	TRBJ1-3	ASSQDRFSGNTIY
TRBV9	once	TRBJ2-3	ASSARTSGRTDTQY
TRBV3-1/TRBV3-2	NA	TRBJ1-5	ASSERGVDQPQH
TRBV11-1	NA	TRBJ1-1	ASRSGQGTNTEAF
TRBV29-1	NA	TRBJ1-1	SVPGQQNTEAF
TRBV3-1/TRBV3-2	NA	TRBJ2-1	ASSQRDEQF
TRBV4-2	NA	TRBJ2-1	ASSQDGGNEQF
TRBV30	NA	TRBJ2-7	AWPPGEQY
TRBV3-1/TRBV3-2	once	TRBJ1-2	ASSQRQAYGYT
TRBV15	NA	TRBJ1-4	ATSYSLAANEKLF
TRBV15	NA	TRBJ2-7	ATSRDRGREQY
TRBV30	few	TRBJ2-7	AWTGTGSSYEQY
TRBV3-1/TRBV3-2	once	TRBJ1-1	ASGQAFYTEAF
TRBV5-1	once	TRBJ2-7	ASSLETSGGDEQY
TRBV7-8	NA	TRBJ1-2	ASSTRRGQNYGYT
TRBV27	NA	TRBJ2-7	ASRLAVSSYEQY
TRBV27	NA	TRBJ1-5	ASSSKWRLR
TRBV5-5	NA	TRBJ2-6	ASSASGGRYNSSGANVLT
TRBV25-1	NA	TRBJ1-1	ASSVSGGLWAF
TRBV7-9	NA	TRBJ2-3	ASLLDPRGESDTQY
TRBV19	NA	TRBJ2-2	ASSTQGRRPGELF
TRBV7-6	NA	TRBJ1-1	ASRPRGGGAEAF
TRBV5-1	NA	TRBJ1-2	ASSTGEGYGYT
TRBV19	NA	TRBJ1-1	ASSVQHGANTEAF
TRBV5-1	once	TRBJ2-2	ASSGTGTGLTGELF
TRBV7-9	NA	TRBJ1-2	ASSLDPTGGDLYGYT
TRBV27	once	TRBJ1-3	ASSPNRGTGNTIY
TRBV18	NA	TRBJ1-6	ASSPGGAASPLH
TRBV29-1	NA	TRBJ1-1	SVAVDSTNTEAF
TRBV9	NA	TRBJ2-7	ASSFRDRAEQY